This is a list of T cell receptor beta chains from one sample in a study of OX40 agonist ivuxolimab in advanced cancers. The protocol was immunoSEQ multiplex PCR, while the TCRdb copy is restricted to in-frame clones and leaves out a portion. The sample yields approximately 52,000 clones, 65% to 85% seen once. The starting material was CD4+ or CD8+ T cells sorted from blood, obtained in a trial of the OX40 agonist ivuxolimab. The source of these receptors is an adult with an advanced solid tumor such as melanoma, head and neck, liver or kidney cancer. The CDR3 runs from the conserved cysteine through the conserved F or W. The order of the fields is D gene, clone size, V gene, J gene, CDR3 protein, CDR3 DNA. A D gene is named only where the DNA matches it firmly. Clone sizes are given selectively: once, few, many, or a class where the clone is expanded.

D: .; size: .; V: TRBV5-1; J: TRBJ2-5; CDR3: CASSLGRTKETQYF; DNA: TGCGCCAGCAGCTTGGGACGGACTAAAGAGACCCAGTACTTC
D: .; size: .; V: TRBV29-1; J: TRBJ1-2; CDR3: CSVEGGHGGYTF; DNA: TGCAGCGTTGAGGGGGGTCACGGAGGCTACACCTTC
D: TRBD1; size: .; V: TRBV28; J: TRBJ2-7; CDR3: CASSPPGQGVGYEQYF; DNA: TGTGCCAGCAGTCCCCCGGGACAGGGGGTTGGCTACGAGCAGTACTTC
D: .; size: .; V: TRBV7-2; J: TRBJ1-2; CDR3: CASSSLRDGYTF; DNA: TGTGCCAGCAGCTCATTAAGGGATGGCTACACCTTC
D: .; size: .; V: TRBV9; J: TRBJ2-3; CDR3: CASSVGAASDTDTQYF; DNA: TGTGCCAGCAGCGTAGGGGCCGCCTCTGACACAGATACGCAGTATTTT
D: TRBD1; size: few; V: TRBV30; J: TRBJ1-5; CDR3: CAWSTGGAGNQPQHF; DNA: TGTGCCTGGAGCACAGGGGGCGCCGGGAATCAGCCCCAGCATTTT
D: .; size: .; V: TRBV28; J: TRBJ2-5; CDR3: CASSLFGAQETQYF; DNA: TGTGCCAGCAGTTTATTCGGGGCACAAGAGACCCAGTACTTC
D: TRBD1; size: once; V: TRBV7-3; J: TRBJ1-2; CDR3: CASSLSPQGTGDVYGYTF; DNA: TGTGCCAGCAGCTTATCGCCCCAGGGGACAGGGGACGTCTATGGCTACACCTTC
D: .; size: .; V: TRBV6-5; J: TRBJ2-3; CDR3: CASSYGSHSSTDTQYF; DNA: TGTGCCAGCAGTTACGGTAGCCACTCTAGCACAGATACGCAGTATTTT
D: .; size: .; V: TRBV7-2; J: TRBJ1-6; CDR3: CASSPGGLGSPLHF; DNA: TGTGCCAGCAGCCCAGGTGGGTTGGGTTCACCCCTCCACTTT
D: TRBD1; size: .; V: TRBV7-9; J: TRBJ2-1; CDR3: CASSLIPGQSSYNEQFF; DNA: TGTGCCAGCAGCTTAATCCCGGGACAGAGCTCCTACAATGAGCAGTTCTTC
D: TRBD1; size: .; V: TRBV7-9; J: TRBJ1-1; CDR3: CASSLDRAEAFF; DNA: TGTGCCAGCAGCCTGGACAGGGCCGAAGCTTTCTTT
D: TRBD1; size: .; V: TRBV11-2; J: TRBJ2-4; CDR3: CASSFGTENIQYF; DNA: TGTGCCAGCAGCTTCGGGACAGAAAACATTCAGTACTTC
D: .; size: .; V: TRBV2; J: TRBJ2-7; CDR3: CASSGAVTYEQYF; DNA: TGTGCCAGCAGTGGGGCAGTTACCTACGAGCAGTACTTC
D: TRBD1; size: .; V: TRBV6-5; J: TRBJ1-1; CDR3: CASRTQGDTEAFF; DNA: TGTGCCAGCAGGACACAGGGGGACACTGAAGCTTTCTTT
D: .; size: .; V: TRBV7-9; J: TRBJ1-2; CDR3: CASSPYPGHGYTF; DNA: TGTGCCAGCAGCCCTTACCCAGGGCATGGCTACACCTTC
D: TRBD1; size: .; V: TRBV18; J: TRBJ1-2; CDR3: CASSTTGTGVRGYTF; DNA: TGTGCCAGCTCAACTACCGGGACAGGGGTGAGAGGCTACACCTTC
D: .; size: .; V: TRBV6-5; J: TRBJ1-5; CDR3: CASRPQGGGNQPQHF; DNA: TGTGCCAGCAGGCCACAGGGAGGGGGCAATCAGCCCCAGCATTTT
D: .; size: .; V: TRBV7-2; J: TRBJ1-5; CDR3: CASSLEAHHIRWSNQPQHF; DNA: TGTGCCAGCAGCTTAGAGGCTCACCACATAAGATGGAGCAATCAGCCCCAGCATTTT
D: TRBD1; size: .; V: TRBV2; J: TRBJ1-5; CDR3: CASRGTGNSNQPQHF; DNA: TGTGCCAGCAGAGGGACAGGGAATAGCAATCAGCCCCAGCATTTT
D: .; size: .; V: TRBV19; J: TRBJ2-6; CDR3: CASSSYREARRSGANVLTF; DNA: TGTGCCAGTAGTTCATACAGGGAAGCCAGACGGTCTGGGGCCAACGTCCTGACTTTC
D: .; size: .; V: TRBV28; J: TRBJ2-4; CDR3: CASSSPPGGGNIQYF; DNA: TGTGCCAGCAGTTCGCCACCCGGAGGGGGAAACATTCAGTACTTC
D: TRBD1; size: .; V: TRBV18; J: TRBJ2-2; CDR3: CASSPLGTGQTGELFF; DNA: TGTGCCAGCTCACCGCTAGGGACAGGCCAGACCGGGGAGCTGTTTTTT
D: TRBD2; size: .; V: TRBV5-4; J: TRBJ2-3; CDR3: CASSLALAGTDTQYF; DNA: TGTGCCAGCAGCTTGGCCCTAGCGGGAACAGATACGCAGTATTTT
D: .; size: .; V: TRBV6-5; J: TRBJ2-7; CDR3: CASSYPRVREYEQYF; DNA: TGTGCCAGCAGTTACCCTCGGGTCCGAGAATACGAGCAGTACTTC
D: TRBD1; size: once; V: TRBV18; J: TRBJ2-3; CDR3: CASSRDRKNTDTQYF; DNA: TGTGCCAGCTCAAGGGACAGAAAGAACACAGATACGCAGTATTTT
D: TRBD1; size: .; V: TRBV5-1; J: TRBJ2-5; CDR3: CASSLNRDRGDLQYF; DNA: TGCGCCAGCAGCTTAAACCGGGACAGGGGGGATTTACAGTACTTC
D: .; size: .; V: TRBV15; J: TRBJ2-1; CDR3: CATSRGWYERSSYNEQFF; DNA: TGTGCCACCAGCAGAGGGTGGTATGAGAGGAGCTCCTACAATGAGCAGTTCTTC
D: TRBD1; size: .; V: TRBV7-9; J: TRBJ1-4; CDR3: CASSLPLGTGAANEKLFF; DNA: TGTGCCAGCAGCTTGCCTCTTGGGACAGGGGCGGCTAATGAAAAACTGTTTTTT
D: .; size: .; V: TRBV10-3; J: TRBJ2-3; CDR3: CATTLAGPVVDIADTQYF; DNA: TGTGCCACCACCCTTGCGGGGCCTGTCGTCGATATCGCAGATACGCAGTATTTT
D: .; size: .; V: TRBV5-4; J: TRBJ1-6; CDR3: CASSLGVDNSPLHF; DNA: TGTGCCAGCAGCTTGGGGGTAGATAATTCACCCCTCCACTTT
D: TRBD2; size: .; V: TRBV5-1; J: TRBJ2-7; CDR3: CASKSIIRLAGRVAGYEQYF; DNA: TGCGCCAGCAAAAGCATTATTCGGCTAGCGGGGAGGGTGGCTGGCTACGAGCAGTACTTC
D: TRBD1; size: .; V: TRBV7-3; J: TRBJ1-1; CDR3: CASRRGRGQDDTEAFF; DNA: TGTGCCAGCCGCAGGGGGCGAGGGCAAGACGACACTGAAGCTTTCTTT
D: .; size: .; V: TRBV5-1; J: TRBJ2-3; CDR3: CASSLDLGDTQYF; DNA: TGCGCCAGCAGCTTGGACCTCGGAGATACGCAGTATTTT
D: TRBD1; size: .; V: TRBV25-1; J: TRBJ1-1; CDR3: CASRRTGVEAFF; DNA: TGTGCCAGCAGGCGGACAGGGGTAGAAGCTTTCTTT
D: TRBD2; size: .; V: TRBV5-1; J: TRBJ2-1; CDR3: CASSTISQSRGANEQFF; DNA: TGCGCCAGCAGCACTATATCCCAGTCGCGGGGGGCCAATGAGCAGTTCTTC
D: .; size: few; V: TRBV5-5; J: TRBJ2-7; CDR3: CASSLYEGTYEQYF; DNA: TGTGCCAGCAGCTTGTACGAAGGGACCTACGAGCAGTACTTC
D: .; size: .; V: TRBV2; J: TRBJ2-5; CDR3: CASRGGETQYF; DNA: TGTGCCAGCAGGGGGGGAGAGACCCAGTACTTC
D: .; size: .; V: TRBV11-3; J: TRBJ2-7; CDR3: CASSPSAYEQYF; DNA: TGTGCCAGCAGCCCCTCGGCCTACGAGCAGTACTTC
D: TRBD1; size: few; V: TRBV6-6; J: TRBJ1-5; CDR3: CASRLTGGAKPQHF; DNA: TGTGCCAGCAGACTTACAGGGGGCGCAAAACCCCAGCATTTT
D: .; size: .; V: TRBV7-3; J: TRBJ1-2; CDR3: CASSLVPAYGYTF; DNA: TGTGCCAGCAGCTTAGTGCCAGCCTATGGCTACACCTTC
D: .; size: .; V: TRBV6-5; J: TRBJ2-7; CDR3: CASSRGTYEQYF; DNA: TGTGCCAGCAGCCGCGGGACCTACGAGCAGTACTTC
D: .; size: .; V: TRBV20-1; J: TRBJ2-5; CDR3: CSARGTETQYF; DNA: TGCAGTGCTAGGGGAACGGAGACCCAGTACTTC
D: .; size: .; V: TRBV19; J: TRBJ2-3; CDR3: CASSLGVTDTQYF; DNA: TGTGCCAGTAGTCTGGGGGTAACAGATACGCAGTATTTT
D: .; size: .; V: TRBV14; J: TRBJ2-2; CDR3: CASSRERGTGTGELFF; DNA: TGTGCCAGCAGCCGGGAACGGGGAACGGGCACCGGGGAGCTGTTTTTT
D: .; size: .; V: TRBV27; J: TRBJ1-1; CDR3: CASSLSVGLNTEAFF; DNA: TGTGCCAGCAGTCTATCCGTGGGACTGAACACTGAAGCTTTCTTT